The text below deals with one T cell receptor (beta chain). Its antigen remains unknown. The entry originates in a study of blood T cells in healthy people across ages. Study conclusions and caveats: Researchers deemed the diversity estimates from one million T cells underestimates.

This CDR3 spans 14 amino acids. Germline V gives CDR1 WSHSY, CDR2 SAAADI. Trimming removed 4 bases from V and 7 bases from J; junction bases left unmatched: 10. A J-beta primer mix and a sample-barcoded 5' primer were used in a second PCR of roughly 6 to 11 cycles. Each cDNA molecule was tagged by a template-switch adaptor with 12 random nucleotides. TCRdb called the 5' RACE reads again in MiXCR, with one record for every CDR3 protein. The table has around 1,700,000 distinct CDR3 sequences, roughly 28% seen once. J is TRBJ2-7 and V is TRBV10-2, with 7 bases lining up with TRBD2. The clonotype originates from a woman aged 25-40 years in good health. Specimen: blood. In nucleotides, the CDR3 is TGCGCCAGCAGTGGAGCGGGGACCCGTGGGGAGCAGTACTTC. Its protein product is CASSGAGTRGEQYF.